These 10 T cell receptor beta chains share one sample of origin, sequenced in a study of blood T cell repertoires in COVID-19. The repertoire was sequenced with immunoSEQ multiplex PCR; TCRdb's copy has only in-frame clones and lacks some. The sample records tens of thousands of clones, 85% to 95% being singletons. The source material was peripheral blood. All receptors come from a man in his sixties with active or convalescent COVID-19.

The chain employs TRBV7-8 and TRBJ2-1; D may be TRBD2 (5 bases). Deletions cut 3 bases from V and 7 bases from J, with 16 bases between. The germline gives CDR1 SGHVS, CDR2 FQNEAQ. This CDR3 contains 15 residues. The CDR3 region is CASSFSRQEVNEQFF. The CDR3 nucleotides read TGTGCCAGCAGCTTTTCTCGGCAGGAGGTTAATGAGCAGTTCTTC.

The chain employs TRBV4-2 and TRBJ1-5; no clear D gene. The CDR3 length is 14 residues. In germline, CDR1 is LGHNA, CDR2 YNFKEQ. The V end was cut by 4 bases, the J end by 5 bases, with 12 bases between. The CDR3 here is CASSPRGIHQPQHF. The CDR3 region has the DNA TGTGCCAGCAGCCCCCGAGGGATACATCAGCCCCAGCATTTT.

The chain couples TRBV5-5 to TRBJ1-2; 7 bases are a match to TRBD1. Trimming removed 4 bases from V and 9 bases from J; junction bases left unmatched: 3. The CDR3 has 11 amino acids. Germline V gene sequence: CDR1 SGHKS, CDR2 YYEKEE (reference sequence). The CDR3 spells CASSQTGSYTF. CDR3 sequence (DNA): TGTGCCAGCAGCCAGACAGGGAGCTACACCTTC.

J is TRBJ1-1 and V is TRBV30; 7 bases agree with TRBD1. Germline CDR1 and CDR2: GTSNPN and SVGIG (reference sequence). This CDR3 comprises 15 residues. Trimming removed 1 base from V and 1 base from J; junction bases left unmatched: 6. The CDR3 DNA is TGTGCCTGGAGTGACCCAGGACAGGCGAACACTGAAGCTTTCTTT. Its translation is CAWSDPGQANTEAFF.

The V call is TRBV11-3, the J call TRBJ2-1, with 7 bases identical to TRBD2. The V gene end was trimmed by 6 bases and the J gene end by 13 bases; junction bases not matched to a gene: 9. The CDR3 contains 12 residues. Germline V gives CDR1 SGHNT, CDR2 YENEEA. The CDR3 loop is CASSLRDYGQFF. The CDR3 nucleotides are TGTGCCAGCAGTCTCCGGGACTACGGTCAGTTCTTC.

V gene TRBV18 combines with J gene TRBJ2-1, with D unclear. The CDR3 covers 16 residues. V lost 3 bases and J lost 0, with 12 bases in between. Germline V gene sequence: CDR1 KGHSH, CDR2 LQKENI. The CDR3: CASSPEGWSSYNEQFF. CDR3 nucleotide sequence: TGTGCCAGCTCACCCGAAGGTTGGAGCTCCTACAATGAGCAGTTCTTC.

This sequence joins TRBV5-1 and TRBJ1-2; 7 bases match TRBD1. The CDR3 length is 17 residues. V shed 1 base, J shed 1 base, and the junction held 10 bases outside the gene matches. Germline V lookup: CDR1 SGHRS, CDR2 YFSETQ. Written as DNA, the CDR3 is TGCGCCAGCAGCTTGCCCTGGACAGGAGATCTTAACTATGGCTACACCTTC. It yields the protein CASSLPWTGDLNYGYTF.

The gene calls are TRBV7-2 and TRBJ2-6; a weak D match, TRBD2 (7 bases). This CDR3 has 15 residues. CDR1 is SGHTA and CDR2 is FQGNSA in the germline V gene. The V end lost 6 bases, the J end lost 2 bases, and 11 bases lay between the germline ends. CDR3 sequence (DNA): TGTGCCAGCAGGAGGGGGGGTACTGGGGCCAACGTCCTGACTTTC. Protein product: CASRRGGTGANVLTF.

The gene calls are TRBV5-4 and TRBJ1-1, with a possible D match to TRBD1 (6 bases). Trimming shortened V by 0 bases and J by 3 bases, and 12 bases separated the two germline ends. The germline CDR1 and CDR2 sequences are SGHNT and YYREEE (reference sequence). There are 15 residues in the CDR3. The CDR3 DNA reads as TGTGCCAGCAGCTTGGGGGTGGGGGCCGACACTGAAGCTTTCTTT. This translates into CASSLGVGADTEAFF.

The chain uses TRBV7-2 and TRBJ2-3; the D is unclear. The germline V and J ends were trimmed by 1 base and 1 base, with 6 bases remaining between them. CDR3 length: 14 amino acids. Germline V gives CDR1 SGHTA, CDR2 FQGNSA. The DNA of the CDR3 is TGTGCCAGCAGCTTAGACCCAGGCACAGATACGCAGTATTTT. Translating it yields CASSLDPGTDTQYF.